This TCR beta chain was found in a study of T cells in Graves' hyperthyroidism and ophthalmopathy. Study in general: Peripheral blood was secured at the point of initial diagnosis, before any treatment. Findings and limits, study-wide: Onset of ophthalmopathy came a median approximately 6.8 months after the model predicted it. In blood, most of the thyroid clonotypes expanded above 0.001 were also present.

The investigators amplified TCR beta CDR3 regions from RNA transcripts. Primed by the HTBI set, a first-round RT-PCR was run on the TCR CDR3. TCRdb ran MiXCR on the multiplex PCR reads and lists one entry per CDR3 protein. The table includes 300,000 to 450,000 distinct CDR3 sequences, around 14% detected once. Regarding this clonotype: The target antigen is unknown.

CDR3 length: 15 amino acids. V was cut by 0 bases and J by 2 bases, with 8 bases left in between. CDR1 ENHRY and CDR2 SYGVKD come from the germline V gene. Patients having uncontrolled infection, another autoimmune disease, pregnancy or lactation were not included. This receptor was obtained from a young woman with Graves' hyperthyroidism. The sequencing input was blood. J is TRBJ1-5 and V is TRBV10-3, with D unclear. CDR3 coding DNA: TGTGCCATCAGTGAGTCGGTAAGCCGCAATCAGCCCCAGCATTTT. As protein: CAISESVSRNQPQHF.